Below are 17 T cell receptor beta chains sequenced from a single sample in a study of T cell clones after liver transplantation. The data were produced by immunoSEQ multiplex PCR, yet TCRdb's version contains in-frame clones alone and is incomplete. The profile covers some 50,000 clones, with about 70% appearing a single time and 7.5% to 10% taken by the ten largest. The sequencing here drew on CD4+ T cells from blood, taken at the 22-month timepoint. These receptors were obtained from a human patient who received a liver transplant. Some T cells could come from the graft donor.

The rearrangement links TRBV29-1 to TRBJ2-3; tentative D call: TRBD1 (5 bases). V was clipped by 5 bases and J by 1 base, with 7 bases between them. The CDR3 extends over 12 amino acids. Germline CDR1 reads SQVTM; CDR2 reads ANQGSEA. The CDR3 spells CSVLQGTDTQYF. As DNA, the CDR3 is TGCAGCGTTCTACAGGGCACAGATACGCAGTATTTT.

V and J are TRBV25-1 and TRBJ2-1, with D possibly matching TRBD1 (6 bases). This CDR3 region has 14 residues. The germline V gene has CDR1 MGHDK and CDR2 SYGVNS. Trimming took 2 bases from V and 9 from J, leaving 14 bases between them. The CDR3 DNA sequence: TGTGCCAGCAGTGAAGACAGGCGTGCGAGTGAGCAGTTCTTC. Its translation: CASSEDRRASEQFF. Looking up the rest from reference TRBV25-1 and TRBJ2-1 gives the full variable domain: EADIYQTPRYLVIGTGKKITLECSQTMGHDKMYWYQQDPGMELHLIHYSYGVNSTEKGDLSSESTVSRIRTEHFPLTLESARPSHTSQYLCASSEDRRASEQFFGPGTRLTVL.

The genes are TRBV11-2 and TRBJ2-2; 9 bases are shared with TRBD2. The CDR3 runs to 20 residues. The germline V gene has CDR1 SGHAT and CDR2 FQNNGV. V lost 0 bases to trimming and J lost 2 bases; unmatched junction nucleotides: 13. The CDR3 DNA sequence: TGTGCCAGCAGCTTAGATCTAACGGGTAGCGGGAGTCTTAACACCGGGGAGCTGTTTTTT. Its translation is CASSLDLTGSGSLNTGELFF.

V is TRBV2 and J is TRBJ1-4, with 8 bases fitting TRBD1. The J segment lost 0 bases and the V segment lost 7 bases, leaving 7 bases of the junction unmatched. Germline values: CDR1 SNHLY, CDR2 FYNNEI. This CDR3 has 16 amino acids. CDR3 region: CASKRQGSATNEKLFF. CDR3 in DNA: TGTGCCAGCAAGAGACAGGGGAGCGCAACTAATGAAAAACTGTTTTTT.

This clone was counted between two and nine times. The CDR3 DNA follows: TGTGCCAGCAGCTTGTTAGGGGTAGTGAATAATGAGCAGTTCTTC. Translating gives CASSLLGVVNNEQFF. The chain has TRBV11-2 and TRBJ2-1, with D perhaps matching TRBD1 (5 bases). Germline CDR1 SGHAT, CDR2 FQNNGV. The CDR3 spans 15 residues. The V and J ends lost 3 bases and 7 bases respectively, with 16 bases between them.

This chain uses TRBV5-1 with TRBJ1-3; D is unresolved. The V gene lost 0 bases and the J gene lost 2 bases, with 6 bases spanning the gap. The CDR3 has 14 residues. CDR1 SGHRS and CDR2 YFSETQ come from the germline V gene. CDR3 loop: CASSLGWAGNTIYF. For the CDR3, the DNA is TGCGCCAGCAGCTTGGGCTGGGCTGGAAACACCATATATTTT.

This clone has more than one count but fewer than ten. Here the CDR3 DNA reads TGTGCCAGCAGTTTTAGGAAGGACACCTACGAGCAGTACTTC. It codes for CASSFRKDTYEQYF. The chain carries TRBV28 and TRBJ2-7, with D perhaps matching TRBD1 (5 bases). The germline V and J ends were trimmed by 3 bases and 2 bases, with 11 bases remaining between them. CDR3 size: 14 residues. CDR1 is MDHEN, CDR2 SYDVKM, per germline.

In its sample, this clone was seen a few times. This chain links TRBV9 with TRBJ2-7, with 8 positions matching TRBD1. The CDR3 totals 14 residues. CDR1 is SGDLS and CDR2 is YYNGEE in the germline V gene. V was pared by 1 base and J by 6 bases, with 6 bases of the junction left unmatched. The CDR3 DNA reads TGTGCCAGCAGCGTACAGGCAGGGGGCGTCGAGCAGTACTTC. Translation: CASSVQAGGVEQYF.

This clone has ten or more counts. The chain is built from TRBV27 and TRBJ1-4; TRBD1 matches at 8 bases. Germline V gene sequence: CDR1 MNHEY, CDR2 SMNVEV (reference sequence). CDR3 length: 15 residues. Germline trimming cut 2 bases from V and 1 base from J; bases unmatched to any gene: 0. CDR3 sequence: CASSLGQGTNEKLFF. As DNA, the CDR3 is TGTGCCAGCAGTTTAGGACAGGGAACTAATGAAAAACTGTTTTTT.

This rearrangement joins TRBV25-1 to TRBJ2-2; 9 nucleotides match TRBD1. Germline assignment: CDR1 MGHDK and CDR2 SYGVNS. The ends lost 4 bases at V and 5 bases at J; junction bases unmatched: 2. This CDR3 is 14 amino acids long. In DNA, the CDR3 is TGTGCCAGCAGTGGACAGGGGGGTACCGGGGAGCTGTTTTTT. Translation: CASSGQGGTGELFF.

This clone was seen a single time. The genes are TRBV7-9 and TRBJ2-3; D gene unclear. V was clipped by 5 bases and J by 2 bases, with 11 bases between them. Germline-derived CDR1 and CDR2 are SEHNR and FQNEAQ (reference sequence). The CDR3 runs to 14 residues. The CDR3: CASSVGFPTDTQYF. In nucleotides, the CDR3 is TGTGCCAGCAGCGTGGGGTTTCCCACAGATACGCAGTATTTT.

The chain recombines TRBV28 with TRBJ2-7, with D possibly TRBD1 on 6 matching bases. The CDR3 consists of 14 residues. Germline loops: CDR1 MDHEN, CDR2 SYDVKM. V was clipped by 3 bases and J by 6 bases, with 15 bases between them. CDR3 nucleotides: TGTGCCAGCAGTTTTTCAGGGGCAACGGTCGAGCAGTACTTC. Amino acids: CASSFSGATVEQYF.

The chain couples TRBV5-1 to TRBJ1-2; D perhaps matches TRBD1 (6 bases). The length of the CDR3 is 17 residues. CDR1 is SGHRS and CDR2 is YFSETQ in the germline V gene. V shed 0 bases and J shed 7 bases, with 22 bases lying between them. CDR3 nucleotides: TGCGCCAGCAGCTTGGCCGGGATAGGGGGAATGGTTGGTGGCTACACCTTC. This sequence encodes CASSLAGIGGMVGGYTF.

This chain's CDR3 is CASSTESGGRNEQYF. For the CDR3, the DNA is TGTGCCAGCTCAACGGAAAGCGGGGGCCGAAACGAGCAGTACTTC. This chain uses TRBV18 with TRBJ2-7; 8 nucleotides match TRBD2. V shed 5 bases, J shed 5 bases, and the junction held 11 bases outside the gene matches. The CDR3 loop spans 15 amino acids. The germline gives CDR1 KGHSH, CDR2 LQKENI. Complete variable domain (other parts from reference TRBV18 and TRBJ2-7): NAGVMQNPRHLVRRRGQEARLRCSPMKGHSHVYWYRQLPEEGLKFMVYLQKENIIDESGMPKERFSAEFPKEGPSILRIQQVVRGDSAAYFCASSTESGGRNEQYFGPGTRLTVT.

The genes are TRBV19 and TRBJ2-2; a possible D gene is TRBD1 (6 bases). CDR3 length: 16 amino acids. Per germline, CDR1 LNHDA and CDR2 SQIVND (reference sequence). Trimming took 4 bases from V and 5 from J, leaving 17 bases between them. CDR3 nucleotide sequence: TGTGCCAGTAGTAGGCTCACAGGGAGTGGAACCGGGGAGCTGTTTTTT. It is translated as CASSRLTGSGTGELFF.

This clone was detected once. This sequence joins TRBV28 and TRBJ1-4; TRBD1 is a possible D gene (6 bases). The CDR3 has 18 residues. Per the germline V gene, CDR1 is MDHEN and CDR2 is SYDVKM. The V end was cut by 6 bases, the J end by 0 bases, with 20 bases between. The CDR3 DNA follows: TGTGCCAGCAGGCGACAGGAAAGGGGCTATGCAACTAATGAAAAACTGTTTTTT. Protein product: CASRRQERGYATNEKLFF.

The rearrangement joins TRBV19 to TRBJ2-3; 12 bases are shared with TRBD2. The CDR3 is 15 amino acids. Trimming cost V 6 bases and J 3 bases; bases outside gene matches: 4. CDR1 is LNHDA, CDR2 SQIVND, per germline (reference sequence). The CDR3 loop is CASSNLAGGTDTQYF. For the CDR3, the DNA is TGTGCCAGTAGCAACCTAGCGGGGGGGACAGATACGCAGTATTTT.